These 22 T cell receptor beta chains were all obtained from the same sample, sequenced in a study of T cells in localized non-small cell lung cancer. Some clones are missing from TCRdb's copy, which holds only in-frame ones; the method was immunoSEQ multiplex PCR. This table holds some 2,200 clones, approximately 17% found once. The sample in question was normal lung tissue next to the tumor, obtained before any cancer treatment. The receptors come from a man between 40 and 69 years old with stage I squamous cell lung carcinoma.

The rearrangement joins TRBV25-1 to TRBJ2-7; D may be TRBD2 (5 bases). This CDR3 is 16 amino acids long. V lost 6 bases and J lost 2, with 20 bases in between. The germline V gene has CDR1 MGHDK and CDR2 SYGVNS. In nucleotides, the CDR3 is TGTGCCAGCAGACCGGGGATATGGAACGGGACCTACGAGCAGTACTTC. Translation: CASRPGIWNGTYEQYF.

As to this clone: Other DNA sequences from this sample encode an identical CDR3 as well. This chain's CDR3 is CASRSDRVPGNTIYF. As DNA, the CDR3 is TGTGCCAGCAGATCCGACAGGGTCCCAGGAAACACCATATATTTT. This sequence joins TRBV28 and TRBJ1-3; 7 bases line up with TRBD1. The CDR3 runs to 15 residues. Germline CDR1 MDHEN, CDR2 SYDVKM. Trimming at V came to 6 bases and at J to 4 bases, leaving 9 bases not matched to a gene.

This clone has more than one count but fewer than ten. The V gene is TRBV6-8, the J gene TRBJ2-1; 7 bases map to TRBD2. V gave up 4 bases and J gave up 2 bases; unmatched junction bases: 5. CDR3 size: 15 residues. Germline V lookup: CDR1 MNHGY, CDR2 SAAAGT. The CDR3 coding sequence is TGTGCCAGCAGTTTCGGGGAGGGAACCTACAATGAGCAGTTCTTC. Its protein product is CASSFGEGTYNEQFF.

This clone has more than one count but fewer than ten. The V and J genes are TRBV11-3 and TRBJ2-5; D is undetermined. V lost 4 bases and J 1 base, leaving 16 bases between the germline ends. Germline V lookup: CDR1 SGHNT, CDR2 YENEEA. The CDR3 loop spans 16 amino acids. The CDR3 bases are TGTGCCAGCAGCTCTCCCCGGAGTCGCGGCCAAGAGACCCAGTACTTC. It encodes CASSSPRSRGQETQYF.

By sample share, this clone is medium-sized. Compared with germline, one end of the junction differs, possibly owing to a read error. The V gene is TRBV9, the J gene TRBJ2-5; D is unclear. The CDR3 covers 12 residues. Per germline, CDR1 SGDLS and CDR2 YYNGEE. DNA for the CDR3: TGTGCCAGCAGTGTAGACCAAGAGACCCAGTACTTC. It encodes CASSVDQETQYF. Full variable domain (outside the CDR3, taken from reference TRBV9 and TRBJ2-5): DSGVTQTPKHLITATGQRVTLRCSPRSGDLSVYWYQQSLDQGLQFLIQYYNGEERAKGNILERFSAQQFPDLHSELNLSSLELGDSALYFCASSVDQETQYFGPGTRLLVL.

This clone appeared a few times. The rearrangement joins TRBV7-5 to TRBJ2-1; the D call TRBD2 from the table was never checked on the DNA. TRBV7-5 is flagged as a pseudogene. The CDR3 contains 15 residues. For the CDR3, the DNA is TGTGCCAGCAGCCTGGGACTAGCGAACTACAATGAGCAGTTCTTC. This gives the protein CASSLGLANYNEQFF.

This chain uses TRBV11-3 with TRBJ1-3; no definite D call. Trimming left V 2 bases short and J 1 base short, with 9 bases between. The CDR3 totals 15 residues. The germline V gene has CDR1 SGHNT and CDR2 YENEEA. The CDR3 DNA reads TGTGCCAGCAGCTTACTCAGGTCGTCTGGAAACACCATATATTTT. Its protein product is CASSLLRSSGNTIYF. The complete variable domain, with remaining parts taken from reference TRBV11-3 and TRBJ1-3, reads EAGVVQSPRYKIIEKKQPVAFWCNPISGHNTLYWYLQNLGQGPELLIRYENEEAVDDSQLPKDRFSAERLKGVDSTLKIQPAELGDSAVYLCASSLLRSSGNTIYFGEGSWLTVV.

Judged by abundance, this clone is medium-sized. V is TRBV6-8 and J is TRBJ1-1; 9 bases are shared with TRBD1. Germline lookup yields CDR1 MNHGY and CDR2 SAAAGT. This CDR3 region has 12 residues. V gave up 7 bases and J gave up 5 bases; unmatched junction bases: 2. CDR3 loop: CASIGTGTEAFF. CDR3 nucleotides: TGTGCCAGCATCGGGACAGGGACTGAAGCTTTCTTT.

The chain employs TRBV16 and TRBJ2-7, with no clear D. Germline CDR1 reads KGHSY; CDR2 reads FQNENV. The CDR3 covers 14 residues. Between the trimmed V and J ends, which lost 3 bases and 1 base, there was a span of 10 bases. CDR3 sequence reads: CASSQAFGSYEQYF. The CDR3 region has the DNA TGTGCCAGCAGCCAGGCGTTTGGGTCCTACGAGCAGTACTTC.

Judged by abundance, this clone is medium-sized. Here the CDR3 reads CASSLWLAGGTDTQYF. CDR3 nucleotides: TGTGCCAGCAGCTTGTGGCTAGCGGGAGGGACAGATACGCAGTATTTT. The chain recombines TRBV11-3 with TRBJ2-3, with TRBD2 matching 12 bases. CDR3 size: 16 residues. After removal of 3 bases from V and 3 bases from J, the junction contained 4 bases not matched to a gene. CDR1 SGHNT and CDR2 YENEEA come from the germline V gene.

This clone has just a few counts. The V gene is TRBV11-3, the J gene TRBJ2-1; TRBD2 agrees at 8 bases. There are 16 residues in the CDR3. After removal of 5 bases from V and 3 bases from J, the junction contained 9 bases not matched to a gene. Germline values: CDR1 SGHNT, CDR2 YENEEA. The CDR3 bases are TGTGCCAGCAGCCTGACCCCGGGGACTAGCTACAATGAGCAGTTCTTC. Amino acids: CASSLTPGTSYNEQFF.

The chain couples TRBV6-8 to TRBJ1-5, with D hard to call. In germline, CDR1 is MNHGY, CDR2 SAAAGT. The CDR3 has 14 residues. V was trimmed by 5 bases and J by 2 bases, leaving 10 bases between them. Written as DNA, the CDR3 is TGTGCCAGCAGTCTCGGCAGGCGCAATCAGCCCCAGCATTTT. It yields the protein CASSLGRRNQPQHF.

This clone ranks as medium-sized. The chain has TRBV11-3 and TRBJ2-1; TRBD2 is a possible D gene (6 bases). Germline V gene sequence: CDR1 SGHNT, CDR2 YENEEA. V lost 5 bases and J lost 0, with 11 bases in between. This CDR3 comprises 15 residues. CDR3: CASSPQRASYNEQFF. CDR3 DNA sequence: TGTGCCAGCAGCCCCCAGCGGGCCTCCTACAATGAGCAGTTCTTC. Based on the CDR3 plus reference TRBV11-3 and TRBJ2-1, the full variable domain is EAGVVQSPRYKIIEKKQPVAFWCNPISGHNTLYWYLQNLGQGPELLIRYENEEAVDDSQLPKDRFSAERLKGVDSTLKIQPAELGDSAVYLCASSPQRASYNEQFFGPGTRLTVL.

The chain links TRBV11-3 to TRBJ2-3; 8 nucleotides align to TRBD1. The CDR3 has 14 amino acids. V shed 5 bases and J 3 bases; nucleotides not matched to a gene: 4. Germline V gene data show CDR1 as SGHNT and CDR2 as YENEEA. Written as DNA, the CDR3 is TGTGCCAGCAGCCCAGGACAGGGAACAGATACGCAGTATTTT. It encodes CASSPGQGTDTQYF.

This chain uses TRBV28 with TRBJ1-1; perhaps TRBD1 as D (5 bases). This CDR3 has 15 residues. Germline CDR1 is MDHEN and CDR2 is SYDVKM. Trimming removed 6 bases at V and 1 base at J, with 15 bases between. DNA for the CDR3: TGTGCCAGCAGGCCCGGGGGGAGTGAGAACACTGAAGCTTTCTTT. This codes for CASRPGGSENTEAFF.

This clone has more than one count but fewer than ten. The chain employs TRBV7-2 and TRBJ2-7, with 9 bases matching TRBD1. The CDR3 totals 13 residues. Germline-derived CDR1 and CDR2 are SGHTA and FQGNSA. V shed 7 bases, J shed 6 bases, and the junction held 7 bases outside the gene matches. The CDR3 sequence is CASTNRGLGEQYF. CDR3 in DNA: TGTGCCAGCACCAACAGGGGGCTGGGCGAGCAGTACTTC.

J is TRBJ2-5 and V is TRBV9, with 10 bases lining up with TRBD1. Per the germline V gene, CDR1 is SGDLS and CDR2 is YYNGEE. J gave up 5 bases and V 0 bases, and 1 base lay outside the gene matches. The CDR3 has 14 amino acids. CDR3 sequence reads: CASSVVDRGETQYF. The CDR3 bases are TGTGCCAGCAGCGTAGTGGACAGGGGGGAGACCCAGTACTTC.

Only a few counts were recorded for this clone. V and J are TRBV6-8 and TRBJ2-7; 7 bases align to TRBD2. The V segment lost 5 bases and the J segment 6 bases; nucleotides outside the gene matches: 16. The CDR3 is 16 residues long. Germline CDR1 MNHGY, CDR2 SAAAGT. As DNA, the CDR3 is TGTGCCAGCAGTCCATCCCGGACTAGACTGATTCGCGAGCAGTACTTC. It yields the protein CASSPSRTRLIREQYF.

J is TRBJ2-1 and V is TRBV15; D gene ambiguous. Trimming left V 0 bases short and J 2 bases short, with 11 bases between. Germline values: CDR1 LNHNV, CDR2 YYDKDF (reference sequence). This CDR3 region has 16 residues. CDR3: CATSRDVPAAYNEQFF. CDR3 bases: TGTGCCACCAGCAGAGACGTCCCGGCGGCCTACAATGAGCAGTTCTTC.

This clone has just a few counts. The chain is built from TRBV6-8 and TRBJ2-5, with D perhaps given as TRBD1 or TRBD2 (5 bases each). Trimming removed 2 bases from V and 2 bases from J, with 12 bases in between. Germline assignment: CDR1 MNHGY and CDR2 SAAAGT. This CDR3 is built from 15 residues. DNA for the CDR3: TGTGCCAGCAGTTACGAGGGGCACGAACAAGAGACCCAGTACTTC. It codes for CASSYEGHEQETQYF.

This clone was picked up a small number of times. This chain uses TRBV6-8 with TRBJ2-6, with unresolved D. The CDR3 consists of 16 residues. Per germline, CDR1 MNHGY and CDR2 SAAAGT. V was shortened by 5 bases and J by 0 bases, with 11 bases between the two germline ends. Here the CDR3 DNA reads TGTGCCAGCAGTGTACGTACGAGCTCTGGGGCCAACGTCCTGACTTTC. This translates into CASSVRTSSGANVLTF.

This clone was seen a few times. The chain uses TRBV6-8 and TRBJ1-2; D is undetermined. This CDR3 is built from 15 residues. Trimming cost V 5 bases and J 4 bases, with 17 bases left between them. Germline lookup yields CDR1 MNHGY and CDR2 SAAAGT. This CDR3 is CASSVLFGLGYGYTF. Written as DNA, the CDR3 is TGTGCCAGCAGTGTTCTGTTTGGCCTCGGCTATGGCTACACCTTC.